The clone carrying this T cell receptor (beta chain) was recorded at least ten times. What it binds is not known. Roughly 9.1 ml of fresh peripheral blood supplied the PBMCs. The ends lost 6 bases at V and 5 bases at J; junction bases unmatched: 6. The germline V gene has CDR1 DFQATT and CDR2 SNEGSKA (reference sequence). CDR3 size: 13 residues. Authors of the study amplified TCR beta CDR3 regions from RNA transcripts. TCR CDR3 underwent first-round RT-PCR with the HTBI primer set. TCRdb fed the multiplex PCR reads into MiXCR, producing one record per CDR3 protein. The top ten clones hold 47% of a sample with 500,000 to 600,000 distinct CDR3 sequences, roughly 21% of them seen once. These data are taken from a study of T cells in Graves' hyperthyroidism and ophthalmopathy. Study-level background: Peripheral blood collection took place at initial diagnosis, before any treatment. Overall study findings and caveats: Model predictions of ophthalmopathy came a median roughly 6.7 months before onset. Blood also contained most expanded thyroid clonotypes above 0.001.

The clonotype originates from a man aged 35-49 years with Graves' ophthalmopathy. Sequenced input: blood. This rearrangement joins TRBV20-1 to TRBJ2-7; TRBD2 aligns across 11 bases. The CDR3 region has the DNA TGCAGTGCATATAGCGGGAGGGCGGACGAGCAGTACTTC. Translation gives CSAYSGRADEQYF.